What follows are 6 T cell receptor beta chains derived from one specimen sequenced in a study of cytomegalovirus exposure and HLA in healthy donors. This PCR relied on a set of 60 Vbeta primers and 13 Jbeta primers. Sequenced by immunoSEQ multiplex PCR; TCRdb stores in-frame clones only, minus some. The data show about 220,000 clones, nearly 80% seen once. The source material was PBMCs. The receptor source for this set is a male donor in good health and CMV-seronegative.

The chain employs TRBV30 and TRBJ1-4; 8 nucleotides match TRBD1. Losses at the gene ends were 1 base for V and 8 bases for J; bases not matched to a gene: 3. CDR1 is GTSNPN, CDR2 SVGIG, per germline (reference sequence). The CDR3 contains 13 residues. The CDR3, as DNA: TGTGCCTGGAGTGGCGACAGGGGAGAAAAACTGTTTTTT. Its protein is CAWSGDRGEKLFF.

The V gene is TRBV7-9, the J gene TRBJ2-6; a possible D gene is TRBD2 (6 bases). CDR1 and CDR2 from the germline V gene are SEHNR and FQNEAQ (reference sequence). The CDR3 loop spans 17 amino acids. Trimming left V 5 bases short and J 0 bases short, with 14 bases between. CDR3 bases: TGTGCCAGCAGCCCAACGGGACTTCCCTCTGGGGCCAACGTCCTGACTTTC. Amino acids: CASSPTGLPSGANVLTF.

V gene TRBV27 combines with J gene TRBJ2-2; 12 bases agree with TRBD1. J lost 3 bases, V lost 8 bases, and 13 bases had no gene match. This CDR3 contains 18 residues. CDR1 is MNHEY, CDR2 SMNVEV, per germline (reference sequence). The CDR3 reads CASRSPRDRGRDTGELFF. CDR3 coding DNA: TGTGCCAGCCGAAGTCCCCGGGACAGGGGGCGCGACACCGGGGAGCTGTTTTTT.

The chain combines TRBV4-3 with TRBJ2-7, with 10 bases matching TRBD1. The germline CDR1 and CDR2 sequences are LGHNA and YSLEER. With V trimmed by 0 bases and J by 2 bases, 10 bases remained unmatched. The CDR3 consists of 18 residues. CDR3 nucleotides: TGCGCCAGCAGCCAAGATGGGGGGACAGGGGCCCTAACCTACGAGCAGTACTTC. Its translation: CASSQDGGTGALTYEQYF.

The genes are TRBV28 and TRBJ2-5, with D unclear. Trimming shortened V by 7 bases and J by 5 bases, and 20 bases separated the two germline ends. CDR3 length: 15 amino acids. In germline, CDR1 is MDHEN, CDR2 SYDVKM. CDR3 loop: CASTPMQTHVETQYF. In nucleotides, the CDR3 is TGTGCCAGCACCCCTATGCAGACACACGTGGAGACCCAGTACTTC.

This clone was picked up a small number of times. The CDR3 spells CSGKWQGTHEQYF. The CDR3 DNA reads as TGCAGCGGGAAGTGGCAGGGTACCCACGAGCAGTACTTC. The rearrangement joins TRBV29-1 to TRBJ2-7; TRBD1 might be the D (5 bases). V dropped 7 bases and J dropped 5 bases, with 18 bases sitting between them. There are 13 residues in the CDR3. CDR1 is SQVTM and CDR2 is ANQGSEA in the germline V gene.